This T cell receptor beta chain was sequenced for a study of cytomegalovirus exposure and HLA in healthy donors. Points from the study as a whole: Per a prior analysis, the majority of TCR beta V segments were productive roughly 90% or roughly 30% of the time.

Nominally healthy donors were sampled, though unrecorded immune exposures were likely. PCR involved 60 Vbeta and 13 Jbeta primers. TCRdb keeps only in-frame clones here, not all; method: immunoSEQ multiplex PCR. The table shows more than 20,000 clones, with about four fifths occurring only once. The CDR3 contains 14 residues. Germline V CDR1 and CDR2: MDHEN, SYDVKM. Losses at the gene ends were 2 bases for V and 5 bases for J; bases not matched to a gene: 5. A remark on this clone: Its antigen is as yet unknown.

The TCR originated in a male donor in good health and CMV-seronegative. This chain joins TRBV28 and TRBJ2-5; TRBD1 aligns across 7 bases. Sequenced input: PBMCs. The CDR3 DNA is TGTGCCAGCAGTTTAATAGGGGGCCAGGAGACCCAGTACTTC. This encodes CASSLIGGQETQYF. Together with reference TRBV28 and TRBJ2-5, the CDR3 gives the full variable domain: DVKVTQSSRYLVKRTGEKVFLECVQDMDHENMFWYRQDPGLGLRLIYFSYDVKMKEKGDIPEGYSVSREKKERFSLILESASTNQTSMYLCASSLIGGQETQYFGPGTRLLVL.